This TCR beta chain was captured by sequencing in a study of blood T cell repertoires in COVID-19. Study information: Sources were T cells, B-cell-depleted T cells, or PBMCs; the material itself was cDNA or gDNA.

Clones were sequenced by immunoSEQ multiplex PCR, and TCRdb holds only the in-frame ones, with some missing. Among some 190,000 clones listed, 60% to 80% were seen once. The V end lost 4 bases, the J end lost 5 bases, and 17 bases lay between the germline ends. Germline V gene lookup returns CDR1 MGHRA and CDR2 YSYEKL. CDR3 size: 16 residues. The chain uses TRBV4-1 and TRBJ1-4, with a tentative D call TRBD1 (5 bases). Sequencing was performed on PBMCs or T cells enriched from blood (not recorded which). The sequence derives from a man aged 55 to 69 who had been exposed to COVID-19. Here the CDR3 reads CASSRAPQGTNEKLFF. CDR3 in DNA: TGCGCCAGCAGCCGCGCCCCTCAGGGTACCAATGAAAAACTGTTTTTT.